The entry that follows covers one T cell receptor (beta chain) sequence. Source study methods: Reference gene primer amplification yielded estimated nucleated cell counts. Method: immunoSEQ multiplex PCR; TCRdb's copy keeps in-frame clones and lacks some. That table is the source of V, J and clone size, and D and trimming were worked out from the DNA. The table records roughly 400,000 clones, less than 95% of them present only once. The sample belongs to a study of blood T cell repertoires in COVID-19. Study overall: Samples came from the United States, Italy and Spain, spanning acute and convalescent COVID-19. From T cells, B-cell-depleted T cells, or PBMCs came the material, which was cDNA or gDNA.

CDR1 and CDR2 (germline): MDHEN, SYDVKM. V was pared by 3 bases and J by 1 base, with 6 bases between. The CDR3 consists of 14 residues. Two consecutive negative NP/OP PCR tests, clearance, or resolved symptoms defined Cohort 3 recovery. The TCR was taken from a man younger than 35 who had recovered from COVID-19. This chain links TRBV28 with TRBJ2-2, with D perhaps matching TRBD2 (5 bases). The source material was PBMCs or T cells enriched from blood (not recorded which). DNA for the CDR3: TGTGCCAGCAGTTTTGGAGGGAACACCGGGGAGCTGTTTTTT. This gives the protein CASSFGGNTGELFF.